This is a list of T cell receptor beta chains from one sample in a study of blood T cell repertoires in COVID-19. Sequencing used immunoSEQ multiplex PCR; TCRdb keeps in-frame clones, though not all of them. Here the sample spans hundreds of thousands of clones, roughly 91% being singletons. The sequenced material came from peripheral blood. The receptors shown here come from a woman aged 30 to 39 with COVID-19, enrolled during active disease. CDR3s include the opening cysteine and the closing phenylalanine or tryptophan. D genes are given only for firm matches. Clone size, where shown, is once, few, many, or a class for clones that have expanded.

CDR3 DNA	CDR3 protein	J gene	V gene	clone size	D gene
TGTGCCAGCAGCCTCATAGGGCAAATTAGCGTATTC	CASSLIGQISVF	TRBJ2-7	TRBV14	.	.
TGTGCCAGCAGCTTCAGGTCTGGAAACACCATATATTTT	CASSFRSGNTIYF	TRBJ1-3	TRBV11-3	few	.
TGCGCCAGCACCGGGGTTACTGAAGCTTTCTTT	CASTGVTEAFF	TRBJ1-1	TRBV5-1	.	.
TGTGCCAGCAGTTTAGAGGGTCGACTCGGTACGCAGTATTTT	CASSLEGRLGTQYF	TRBJ2-3	TRBV28	.	.
TGTGCCAGCACCCCCACCGGGACAACCAACGAGCAGTACTTC	CASTPTGTTNEQYF	TRBJ2-7	TRBV28	.	.
TGTGCCAGTAGTCCCCAGGGAGGGCACTACGAGCAGTACTTC	CASSPQGGHYEQYF	TRBJ2-7	TRBV19	.	TRBD2
TGTGCCAGCAGCCCTCTGCGCGGGGGGGGTCTTTGGACGCAGTATTTT	CASSPLRGGGLWTQYF	TRBJ2-3	TRBV7-7	.	TRBD2
TGTGCCAGCAGCCAAGACCCGGGGGGGGCAGATACGCAGTATTTT	CASSQDPGGADTQYF	TRBJ2-3	TRBV4-2	few	TRBD2
TGTGCCAGCAGTTACACAGGGGCACTAGCTAACTATGGCTACACCTTC	CASSYTGALANYGYTF	TRBJ1-2	TRBV6-5	once	TRBD1
TGTGCCAGCAGTTGGGCGGGAAATCAGCCCCAGCATTTT	CASSWAGNQPQHF	TRBJ1-5	TRBV12-3/TRBV12-4	.	.
TGTGCCAGCAGCCAATATCCAAGCAGGGGGTGGGATGGCTACACCTTC	CASSQYPSRGWDGYTF	TRBJ1-2	TRBV3-1/TRBV3-2	.	TRBD1
TGTGCCAGCAGCTTAGCGGGAGTCCGGACAGTCAATTCACCCCTCCACTTT	CASSLAGVRTVNSPLHF	TRBJ1-6	TRBV7-6	.	.
TGCAGCGTTGACGGTGCAACTAATGAAAAACTGTTTTTT	CSVDGATNEKLFF	TRBJ1-4	TRBV29-1	.	.
TGTGCCAGCAGTCAGCGGGGTTATAGCACAGATACGCAGTATTTT	CASSQRGYSTDTQYF	TRBJ2-3	TRBV6-2/TRBV6-3	.	TRBD2
TGTGCCAGCAGCCACCTTACCCCTCGGACAGGGGCCACAGATACGCAGTATTTT	CASSHLTPRTGATDTQYF	TRBJ2-3	TRBV14	.	TRBD1
TGTGCCAGCAGATCGTATGAGCAGTTCTTC	CASRSYEQFF	TRBJ2-1	TRBV2	.	.
TGTGCCAGCAGCCGAGCGGGGGCCCGAGCTAACTATGGCTACACCTTC	CASSRAGARANYGYTF	TRBJ1-2	TRBV3-1/TRBV3-2	.	.
TGCAGCGTTTTTTATGGGCAAACGAACACTGAAGCTTTCTTT	CSVFYGQTNTEAFF	TRBJ1-1	TRBV29-1	few	.
TGTGCTAGTGGCAGGGGTAACACTGAAGCTTTCTTT	CASGRGNTEAFF	TRBJ1-1	TRBV12-5	.	.
TGTGCTTCGACCGATACCAACAGGGGAACAGATACGCAGTATTTT	CASTDTNRGTDTQYF	TRBJ2-3	TRBV6-6	.	TRBD1
TGTGCCAGTAGTATAGATCTCTCGGACAGGGAAGGCAATCAGCCCCAGCATTTT	CASSIDLSDREGNQPQHF	TRBJ1-5	TRBV19	.	TRBD1
TGTGCCAGCAGAGACAGGGGAGTCCTTGAAGCTTTCTTT	CASRDRGVLEAFF	TRBJ1-1	TRBV2	few	TRBD1
TGTGCCAGCAGTCAGGGCGCGTATTCACCCCTCCACTTT	CASSQGAYSPLHF	TRBJ1-6	TRBV3-1/TRBV3-2	.	.
TGTGCCACCCAGGCGGCCGGACAGGGAAATTCACCCCTCCACTTT	CATQAAGQGNSPLHF	TRBJ1-6	TRBV24-1	.	TRBD1
TGTGCCAGCCGACAGCCTGGGAACTATGGCTACACCTTC	CASRQPGNYGYTF	TRBJ1-2	TRBV28	.	.
TGTGCCAGCAGTTCTCCGGGACACCCGACCTACGAGCAGTACTTC	CASSSPGHPTYEQYF	TRBJ2-7	TRBV28	.	.
TGTGCCAGCAGTTACGGGGGGGACAATGAGCAGTTCTTC	CASSYGGDNEQFF	TRBJ2-1	TRBV6-5	.	TRBD2
TGTGCCAGCAGTTCCGGGAGTCGAGTCGATGAAAAACTGTTTTTT	CASSSGSRVDEKLFF	TRBJ1-4	TRBV28	.	.
TGCGCCAGCAGCCCCCAAGGGGTGGAATACGAGCAGTACTTC	CASSPQGVEYEQYF	TRBJ2-7	TRBV5-1	.	.
TGTGCCAGCAGCCTACAGGGGACTAGCAGCACAGATACGCAGTATTTT	CASSLQGTSSTDTQYF	TRBJ2-3	TRBV11-2	.	TRBD2
TGTGCCAGCAGTTTGGCTGCCCCCTACGAGCAGTACTTC	CASSLAAPYEQYF	TRBJ2-7	TRBV27	.	.
TGTGCCAGCAGTAGCTCCGGGACAGGGGTTAGCAATCAGCCCCAGCATTTT	CASSSSGTGVSNQPQHF	TRBJ1-5	TRBV2	few	TRBD1
TGTGCCAGCTCCTGGACAGGGCCATCGAGCACTGAAGCTTTCTTT	CASSWTGPSSTEAFF	TRBJ1-1	TRBV6-5	.	TRBD1